This TCR beta chain was captured in a study of cytomegalovirus exposure and HLA in healthy donors. Overall study findings and caveats: Reports described diagnosis of cytomegalovirus status by the classifier as highly specific and sensitive. There were some V segments, including TRBV6-2 and TRBV6-3, excluded as indistinguishable. Per a later analysis, HLA-associated TCR beta chains showed more clonal expansion than other, equally common TCR beta chains.

J gave up 7 bases and V 4 bases, and 5 bases lay outside the gene matches. This CDR3 is built from 14 residues. Germline V gene sequence: CDR1 MNHEY, CDR2 SVGAGI. This clone was picked up a small number of times. Its antigen remains unidentified. PCR primers comprised 60 Vbeta and 13 Jbeta primers. Clones were read by immunoSEQ multiplex PCR, and TCRdb kept only the in-frame ones, dropping some. In the table there are roughly 98,000 clones, 62% of which are singletons. Sequencing used PBMCs. This chain joins TRBV6-5 and TRBJ2-7, with 12 bases aligning to TRBD1. The clonotype was recovered from a woman in her 30s in good health and CMV-seropositive. CDR3 in amino acids: CASSSGQGAREQYF. The CDR3 nucleotides read TGTGCCAGCAGTTCGGGACAGGGGGCGCGGGAGCAGTACTTC.